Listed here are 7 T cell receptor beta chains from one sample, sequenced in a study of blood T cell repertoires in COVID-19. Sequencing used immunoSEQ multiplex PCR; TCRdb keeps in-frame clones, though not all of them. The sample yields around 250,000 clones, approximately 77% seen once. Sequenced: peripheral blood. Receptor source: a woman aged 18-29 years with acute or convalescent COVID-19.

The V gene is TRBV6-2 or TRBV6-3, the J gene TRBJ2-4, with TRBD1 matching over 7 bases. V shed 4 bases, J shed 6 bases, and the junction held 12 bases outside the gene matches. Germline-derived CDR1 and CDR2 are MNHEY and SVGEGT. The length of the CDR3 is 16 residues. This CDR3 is CASSSQRGLLLNIQYF. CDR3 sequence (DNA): TGTGCCAGCAGTTCCCAAAGGGGGCTACTCTTAAACATTCAGTACTTC.

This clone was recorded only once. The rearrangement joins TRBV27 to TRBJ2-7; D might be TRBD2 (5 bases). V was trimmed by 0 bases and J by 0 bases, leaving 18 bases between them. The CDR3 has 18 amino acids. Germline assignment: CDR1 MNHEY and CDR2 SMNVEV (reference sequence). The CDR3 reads CASSLSPPSVRGSYEQYF. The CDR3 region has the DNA TGTGCCAGCAGTTTATCTCCTCCCAGTGTCCGGGGCTCCTACGAGCAGTACTTC.

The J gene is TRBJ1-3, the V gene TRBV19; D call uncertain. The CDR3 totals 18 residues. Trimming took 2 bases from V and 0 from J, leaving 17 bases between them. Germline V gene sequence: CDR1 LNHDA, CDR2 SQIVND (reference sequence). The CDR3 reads CASSILESGSFSGNTIYF. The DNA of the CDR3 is TGTGCCAGTAGTATACTGGAAAGCGGCTCCTTCTCTGGAAACACCATATATTTT.

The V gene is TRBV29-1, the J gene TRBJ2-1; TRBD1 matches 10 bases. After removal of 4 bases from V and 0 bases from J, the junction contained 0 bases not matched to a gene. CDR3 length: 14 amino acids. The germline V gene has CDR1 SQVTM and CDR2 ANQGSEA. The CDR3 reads CSVGDRGSYNEQFF. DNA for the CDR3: TGCAGCGTTGGGGACAGGGGCTCCTACAATGAGCAGTTCTTC.

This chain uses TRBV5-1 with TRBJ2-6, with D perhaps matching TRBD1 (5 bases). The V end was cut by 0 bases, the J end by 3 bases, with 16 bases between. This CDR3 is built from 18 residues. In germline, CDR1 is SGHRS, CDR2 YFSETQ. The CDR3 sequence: CASSLVPPQGYGANVLTF. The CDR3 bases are TGCGCCAGCAGCTTGGTCCCCCCCCAGGGCTATGGGGCCAACGTCCTGACTTTC.

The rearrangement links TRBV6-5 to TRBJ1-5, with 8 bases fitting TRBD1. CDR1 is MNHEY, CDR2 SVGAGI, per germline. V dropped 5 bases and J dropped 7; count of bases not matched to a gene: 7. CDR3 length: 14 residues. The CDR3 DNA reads TGTGCCAGCAGTCCGGACAGGGTCCGACAGCCCCAGCATTTT. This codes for CASSPDRVRQPQHF.

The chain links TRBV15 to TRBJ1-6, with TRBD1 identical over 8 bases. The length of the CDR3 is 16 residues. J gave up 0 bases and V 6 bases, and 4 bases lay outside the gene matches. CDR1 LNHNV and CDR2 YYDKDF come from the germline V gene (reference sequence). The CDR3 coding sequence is TGTGCCACCAGTTCGACAGGGGACTCCTATAATTCACCCCTCCACTTT. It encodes CATSSTGDSYNSPLHF.